This T cell receptor beta chain came from a study of spatial heterogeneity in lung cancer. Study-wide findings and caveats: There were more appearances of ubiquitous expanded tumor TCRs in blood at resection than at follow-up.

On this clonotype itself: The antigen is undetermined.

Time point denoted: blood at routine non-recurrence follow-up after resection. Sequencing covered unsorted whole RNA taken from tumor, nontumor lung or frozen PBMC. TCR cDNA molecules each carried a unique molecular identifier. MiXCR, run by TCRdb on the 5' RACE reads, gives a single entry per CDR3 protein. The sample shows fewer than 50,000 distinct CDR3 sequences, under 12% of them seen only once. V gave up 4 bases and J gave up 3 bases, with 9 bases separating them. From germline, CDR1 is ENHRY and CDR2 SYGVKD. The CDR3 contains 13 residues. The origin of this receptor is a female donor with early-stage non-small cell lung cancer. Sequenced here: PBMCs, sampled at follow-up. The chain uses TRBV10-3 and TRBJ1-1; no clear D gene. The CDR3 sequence is CAISAQRDTEAFF. In DNA, the CDR3 is TGTGCCATCAGTGCCCAGAGGGACACTGAAGCTTTCTTT.